This TCR beta chain comes out of a study of shared clonotypes between healthy human individuals. Notes on the study in general: Blood was the sole source, and tissue repertoires probably differ.

Details on this clone: Its antigen is not known.

Some clones are missing from TCRdb's copy, which holds only in-frame ones; the method was immunoSEQ multiplex PCR. This sample has about 2 million clones, with about 95% found just once. The germline V and J ends were trimmed by 8 bases and 3 bases, with 23 bases remaining between them. Germline CDR1 is MNHEY and CDR2 is SMNVEV (reference sequence). The CDR3 has 16 amino acids. Terminally differentiated effector memory CD45RA+ cells were left out of the naive CD8 fraction, which was CD45RO-negative and positively selected for CCR7. The sample taken for sequencing was naive CD8+ T cells sorted from blood. This clonotype originated in a young man in good health. The genes are TRBV27 and TRBJ2-7, with D possibly being TRBD1 or TRBD2 (5 bases each). The CDR3 DNA is TGTGCCAGCCATGCGGGTGTCCGACAGCTATACTACGAGCAGTACTTC. Its protein product is CASHAGVRQLYYEQYF.